This TCR beta chain was documented in a study of T cells in localized non-small cell lung cancer. Study-level results: The study linked higher blood T cell density to longer overall survival. Investigators sequenced only a single tumor region, leaving heterogeneity possible. For the top 100 tumor clones, a median around 55 also appeared in adjacent lung.

Points on this clone: The antigen remains undetermined.

Here immunoSEQ multiplex PCR was the method, and the copy in TCRdb shows in-frame clones only, minus some. Of tens of thousands of clones in the sample, around 81% were seen once. The specimen comprised PBMCs, sampled before any cancer treatment. This clonotype was sampled from a man aged 35 to 69 with stage II lung adenocarcinoma.

CDR3 bases: TGTGCCAGCAGCACCTCACGGGAGGTCGGGACCCAGTACTTC. Protein product: CASSTSREVGTQYF. The rearrangement links TRBV5-6 to TRBJ2-5, with 7 bases lining up with TRBD2. The CDR3 is 14 amino acids. With V trimmed by 4 bases and J by 7 bases, 10 bases remained unmatched. Looked up from germline, CDR1 is SGHDT and CDR2 is YYEEEE.